This is a list of T cell receptor beta chains from one sample in a study of cytomegalovirus exposure and HLA in healthy donors. The assay was immunoSEQ multiplex PCR, and TCRdb's table has in-frame clones only and misses some. The sample lists 150,000 to 200,000 clones, about 79% occurring once. The material sequenced was PBMCs. The receptors originated from a woman aged 50 to 60 in good health and CMV-seropositive. CDR3s include the opening cysteine and the closing phenylalanine or tryptophan. A D gene is named only where the DNA matches it firmly. A row's size may be missing; if present it is once, few, many or a size class.

clone size: -
D gene: -
V gene: TRBV19
J gene: TRBJ2-4
CDR3 protein: CASSISGAKNIQYF
CDR3 DNA: TGTGCCAGTAGTATTTCGGGGGCCAAAAACATTCAGTACTTC

clone size: -
D gene: TRBD2
V gene: TRBV7-2
J gene: TRBJ2-5
CDR3 protein: CASSLVASGGWETQYF
CDR3 DNA: TGTGCCAGCAGCTTAGTGGCTAGCGGGGGATGGGAGACCCAGTACTTC

clone size: -
D gene: TRBD2
V gene: TRBV7-2
J gene: TRBJ2-4
CDR3 protein: CASSLTSGENIQYF
CDR3 DNA: TGTGCCAGCAGCTTAACTAGCGGGGAAAACATTCAGTACTTC

clone size: -
D gene: TRBD2
V gene: TRBV11-2
J gene: TRBJ2-5
CDR3 protein: CASRPIAGGLQETQYF
CDR3 DNA: TGTGCCAGCAGACCCATAGCGGGAGGGTTACAAGAGACCCAGTACTTC

clone size: -
D gene: -
V gene: TRBV25-1
J gene: TRBJ2-1
CDR3 protein: CASSEEFGWNEQFF
CDR3 DNA: TGTGCCAGCAGTGAAGAGTTCGGGTGGAATGAGCAGTTCTTC

clone size: -
D gene: TRBD1
V gene: TRBV13
J gene: TRBJ2-3
CDR3 protein: CASRRTGQGTDTQYF
CDR3 DNA: TGTGCCAGCAGGCGGACGGGACAGGGTACAGATACGCAGTATTTT

clone size: -
D gene: -
V gene: TRBV10-3
J gene: TRBJ1-1
CDR3 protein: CAISGEAFGTEAFF
CDR3 DNA: TGTGCCATCAGCGGGGAGGCGTTTGGCACTGAAGCTTTCTTT

clone size: -
D gene: -
V gene: TRBV7-6
J gene: TRBJ2-2
CDR3 protein: CASSLSSFANTGELFF
CDR3 DNA: TGTGCCAGCAGCTTATCTAGTTTCGCGAACACCGGGGAGCTGTTTTTT

clone size: -
D gene: -
V gene: TRBV7-9
J gene: TRBJ1-4
CDR3 protein: CASSFGGVGEKLFF
CDR3 DNA: TGTGCCAGCAGCTTCGGCGGGGTCGGGGAAAAACTGTTTTTT

clone size: -
D gene: -
V gene: TRBV5-4
J gene: TRBJ2-2
CDR3 protein: CASSLQLAGNTGELFF
CDR3 DNA: TGTGCCAGCAGCTTGCAACTAGCCGGGAACACCGGGGAGCTGTTTTTT

clone size: -
D gene: TRBD1
V gene: TRBV7-6
J gene: TRBJ2-7
CDR3 protein: CASSLVRDRGSGEQYF
CDR3 DNA: TGTGCCAGCAGCTTAGTCCGGGACAGGGGGTCGGGCGAGCAGTACTTC

clone size: -
D gene: TRBD1
V gene: TRBV19
J gene: TRBJ2-7
CDR3 protein: CASSIGTVEIEQYF
CDR3 DNA: TGTGCCAGTAGTATTGGGACAGTAGAAATCGAGCAGTACTTC

clone size: few
D gene: TRBD1
V gene: TRBV6-5
J gene: TRBJ1-2
CDR3 protein: CASSSDRAPYGYTF
CDR3 DNA: TGTGCCAGCAGCTCCGACAGGGCACCCTATGGCTACACCTTC

clone size: -
D gene: -
V gene: TRBV4-1
J gene: TRBJ1-6
CDR3 protein: CASSQGTAQNSPLHF
CDR3 DNA: TGCGCCAGCAGCCAAGGGACAGCCCAAAATTCACCCCTCCACTTT

clone size: -
D gene: -
V gene: TRBV6-1
J gene: TRBJ1-2
CDR3 protein: CASTRLELRYGYTF
CDR3 DNA: TGTGCCAGCACCAGGTTGGAACTCCGCTATGGCTACACCTTC

clone size: -
D gene: TRBD1
V gene: TRBV2
J gene: TRBJ1-3
CDR3 protein: CASSPGRTGLSGNTIYF
CDR3 DNA: TGTGCCAGCAGTCCCGGAAGGACAGGGCTCTCTGGAAACACCATATATTTT

clone size: few
D gene: -
V gene: TRBV27
J gene: TRBJ1-5
CDR3 protein: CASSLQGDQPQHF
CDR3 DNA: TGTGCCAGCAGTCTACAGGGTGATCAGCCCCAGCATTTT

clone size: few
D gene: -
V gene: TRBV4-3
J gene: TRBJ1-1
CDR3 protein: CASSQGSQADTEAFF
CDR3 DNA: TGCGCCAGCAGCCAAGGGTCGCAGGCAGACACTGAAGCTTTCTTT

clone size: -
D gene: -
V gene: TRBV5-6
J gene: TRBJ2-3
CDR3 protein: CASSLDSGGRTDTQYF
CDR3 DNA: TGTGCCAGCAGCCTTGACTCCGGCGGGCGCACAGATACGCAGTATTTT

clone size: -
D gene: TRBD1
V gene: TRBV15
J gene: TRBJ1-2
CDR3 protein: CATSRVGTDYGYTF
CDR3 DNA: TGTGCCACCAGCAGAGTCGGGACAGACTATGGCTACACCTTC

clone size: -
D gene: -
V gene: TRBV28
J gene: TRBJ1-1
CDR3 protein: CASTRGHTNTEAFF
CDR3 DNA: TGTGCCAGCACCCGAGGACACACGAACACTGAAGCTTTCTTT

clone size: -
D gene: TRBD1
V gene: TRBV28
J gene: TRBJ1-1
CDR3 protein: CASSLPNGQGSTEAFF
CDR3 DNA: TGTGCCAGCAGTTTACCCAACGGACAGGGGAGCACTGAAGCTTTCTTT

clone size: -
D gene: TRBD1
V gene: TRBV28
J gene: TRBJ1-1
CDR3 protein: CASSGRQGARTEAFF
CDR3 DNA: TGTGCCAGCAGTGGCAGACAGGGGGCGCGAACTGAAGCTTTCTTT

clone size: -
D gene: TRBD2
V gene: TRBV2
J gene: TRBJ2-5
CDR3 protein: CASSETGGLAGVGETQYF
CDR3 DNA: TGTGCCAGCAGTGAAACTGGGGGACTAGCGGGAGTAGGGGAGACCCAGTACTTC

clone size: few
D gene: -
V gene: TRBV5-4
J gene: TRBJ1-1
CDR3 protein: CASSADTRNTEAFF
CDR3 DNA: TGTGCCAGCAGTGCGGACACGAGAAACACTGAAGCTTTCTTT

clone size: -
D gene: TRBD1
V gene: TRBV30
J gene: TRBJ1-1
CDR3 protein: CAWGTGRTEAFF
CDR3 DNA: TGTGCCTGGGGGACAGGGCGAACTGAAGCTTTCTTT

clone size: -
D gene: -
V gene: TRBV7-8
J gene: TRBJ2-2
CDR3 protein: CASSLSEGELFF
CDR3 DNA: TGTGCCAGCAGCTTATCCGAGGGGGAGCTGTTTTTT

clone size: few
D gene: TRBD2
V gene: TRBV23-1
J gene: TRBJ2-1
CDR3 protein: CASSHSKPTGLVNYEQFF
CDR3 DNA: TGCGCCAGCAGTCATTCTAAACCCACGGGACTAGTCAATTATGAGCAGTTCTTC

clone size: few
D gene: TRBD2
V gene: TRBV6-5
J gene: TRBJ2-1
CDR3 protein: CASSRSGSSYNEQFF
CDR3 DNA: TGTGCCAGCAGTCGAAGCGGGAGCTCCTACAATGAGCAGTTCTTC

clone size: -
D gene: -
V gene: TRBV7-6
J gene: TRBJ2-1
CDR3 protein: CASTHGGHEQFF
CDR3 DNA: TGTGCCAGCACCCACGGGGGGCATGAGCAGTTCTTC

clone size: -
D gene: TRBD1
V gene: TRBV5-1
J gene: TRBJ2-1
CDR3 protein: CASSLGTGGNEQFF
CDR3 DNA: TGCGCCAGCAGCTTGGGGACAGGGGGGAATGAGCAGTTCTTC